Here is one T cell receptor beta chain with its context. The PCR employed 60 Vbeta primers together with 13 Jbeta primers. The repertoire was sequenced with immunoSEQ multiplex PCR; TCRdb's copy has only in-frame clones and lacks some. The sample yields 150,000 to 200,000 clones, under 85% seen once. The data stem from a study of cytomegalovirus exposure and HLA in healthy donors. The material sequenced was PBMCs. This sequence was found in a human donor in good health.

For the CDR3, the DNA is TGTGCCAGCAGCAGAGGGGTATCGAGACAGGGCTCCTACGAGCAGTACTTC. This sequence encodes CASSRGVSRQGSYEQYF. The V and J genes are TRBV21-1 and TRBJ2-7; the table's TRBD1 call for D was not verified on the DNA. TRBV21-1 is a pseudogene. This CDR3 is built from 17 residues.